This T cell receptor beta chain was captured in a study of shared clonotypes between healthy human individuals. There are 14 residues in the CDR3. Germline lookup yields CDR1 SGHKS and CDR2 YYEKEE (reference sequence). V lost 0 bases to trimming and J lost 4 bases, with 7 bases between them. Clones were read by immunoSEQ multiplex PCR, and TCRdb kept only the in-frame ones, dropping some. This sample yields approximately 2.5 million clones, of which roughly 93% are seen a single time; 0.35% to 0.45% belongs to the top ten. The origin of this receptor is a man aged 18 to 29 in good health. Some clones in this sample may be carry-over from other donors' samples. Material: naive CD4+ T cells from PBMCs. Subset here: CD45RA+ positively selected. The gene calls are TRBV5-5 and TRBJ2-2; possibly TRBD2 for D (5 bases). CDR3 loop: CASSLAEATGELFF. CDR3 sequence (DNA): TGTGCCAGCAGCTTGGCGGAGGCCACCGGGGAGCTGTTTTTT.